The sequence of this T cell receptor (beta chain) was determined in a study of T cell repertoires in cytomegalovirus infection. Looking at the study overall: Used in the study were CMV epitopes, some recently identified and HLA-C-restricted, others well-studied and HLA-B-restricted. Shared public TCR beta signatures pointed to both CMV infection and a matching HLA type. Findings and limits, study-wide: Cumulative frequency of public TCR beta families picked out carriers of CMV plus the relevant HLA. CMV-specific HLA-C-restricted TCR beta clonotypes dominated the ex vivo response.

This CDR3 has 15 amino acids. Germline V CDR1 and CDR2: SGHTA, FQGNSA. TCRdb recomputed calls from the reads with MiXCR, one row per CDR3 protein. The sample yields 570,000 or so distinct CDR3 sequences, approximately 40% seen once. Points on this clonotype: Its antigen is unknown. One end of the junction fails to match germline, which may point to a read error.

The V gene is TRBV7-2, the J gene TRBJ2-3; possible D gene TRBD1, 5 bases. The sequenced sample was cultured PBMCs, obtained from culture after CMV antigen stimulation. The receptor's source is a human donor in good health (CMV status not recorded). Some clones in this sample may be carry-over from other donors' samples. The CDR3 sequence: CANSLTGLGADTQYF. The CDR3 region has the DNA TGTGCCAACAGCTTAACGGGTCTAGGGGCAGATACGCAGTATTTT.